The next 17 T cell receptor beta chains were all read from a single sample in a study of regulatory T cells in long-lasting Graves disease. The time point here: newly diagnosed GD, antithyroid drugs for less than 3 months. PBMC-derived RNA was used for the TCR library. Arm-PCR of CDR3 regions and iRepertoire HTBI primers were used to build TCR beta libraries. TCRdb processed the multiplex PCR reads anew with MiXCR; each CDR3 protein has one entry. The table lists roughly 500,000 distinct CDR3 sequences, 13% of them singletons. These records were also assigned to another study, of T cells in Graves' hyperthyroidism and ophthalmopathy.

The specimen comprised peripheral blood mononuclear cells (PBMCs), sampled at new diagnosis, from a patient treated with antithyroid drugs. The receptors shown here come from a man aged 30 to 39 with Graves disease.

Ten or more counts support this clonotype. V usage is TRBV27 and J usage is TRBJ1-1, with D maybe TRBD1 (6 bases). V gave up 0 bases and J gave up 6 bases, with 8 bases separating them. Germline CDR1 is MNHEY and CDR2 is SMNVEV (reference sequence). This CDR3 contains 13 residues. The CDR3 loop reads CASSLSGGAEAFF. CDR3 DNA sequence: TGTGCCAGCAGTTTATCAGGGGGGGCTGAAGCTTTCTTT.

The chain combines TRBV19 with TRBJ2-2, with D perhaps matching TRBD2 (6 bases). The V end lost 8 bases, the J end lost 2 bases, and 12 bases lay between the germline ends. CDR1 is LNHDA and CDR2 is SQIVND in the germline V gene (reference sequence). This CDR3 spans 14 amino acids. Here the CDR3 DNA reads TGTGCCAGTCGGGACTTTGTTAACACCGGGGAGCTGTTTTTT. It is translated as CASRDFVNTGELFF.

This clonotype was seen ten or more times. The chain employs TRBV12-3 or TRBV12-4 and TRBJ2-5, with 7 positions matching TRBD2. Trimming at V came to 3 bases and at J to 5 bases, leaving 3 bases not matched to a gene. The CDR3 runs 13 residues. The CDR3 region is CASSLNGRETQYF. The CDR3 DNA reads TGTGCCAGCAGTTTGAACGGGAGGGAGACCCAGTACTTC.

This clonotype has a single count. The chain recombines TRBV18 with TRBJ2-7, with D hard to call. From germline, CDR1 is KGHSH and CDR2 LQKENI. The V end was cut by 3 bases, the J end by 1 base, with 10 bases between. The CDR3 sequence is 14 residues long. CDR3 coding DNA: TGTGCCAGCTCACCGCCGACCCCATCCTACGAGCAGTACTTC. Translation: CASSPPTPSYEQYF.

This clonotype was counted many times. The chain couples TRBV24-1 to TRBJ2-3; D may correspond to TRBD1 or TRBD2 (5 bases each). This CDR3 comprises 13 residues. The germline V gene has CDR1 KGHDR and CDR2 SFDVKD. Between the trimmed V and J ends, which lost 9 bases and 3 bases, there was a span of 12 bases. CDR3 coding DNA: TGTGCCACCGAGGCGTGGGGGACAGATACGCAGTATTTT. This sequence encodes CATEAWGTDTQYF.

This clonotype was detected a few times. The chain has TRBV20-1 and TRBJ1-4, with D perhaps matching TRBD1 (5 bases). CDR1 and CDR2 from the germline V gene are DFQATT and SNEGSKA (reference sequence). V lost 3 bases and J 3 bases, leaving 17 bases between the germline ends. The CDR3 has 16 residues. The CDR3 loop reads CSASVIGALANEKLFF. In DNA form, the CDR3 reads TGCAGTGCTAGCGTAATTGGGGCTCTGGCTAATGAAAAACTGTTTTTT.

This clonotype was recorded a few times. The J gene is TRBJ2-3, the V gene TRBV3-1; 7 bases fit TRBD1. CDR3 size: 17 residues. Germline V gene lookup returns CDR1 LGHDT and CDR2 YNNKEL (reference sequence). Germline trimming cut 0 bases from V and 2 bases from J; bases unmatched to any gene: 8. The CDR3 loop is CASSQDLGTDATDTQYF. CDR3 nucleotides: TGTGCCAGCAGCCAAGATCTTGGGACAGATGCCACAGATACGCAGTATTTT.

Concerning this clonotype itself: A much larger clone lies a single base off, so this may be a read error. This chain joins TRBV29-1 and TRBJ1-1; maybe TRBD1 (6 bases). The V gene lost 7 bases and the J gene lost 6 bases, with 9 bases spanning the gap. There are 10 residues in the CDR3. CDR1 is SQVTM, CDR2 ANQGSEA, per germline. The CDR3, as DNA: TGCAGCGCCAGACAGGCTGAAGCTTTCTTT. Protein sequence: CSARQAEAFF.

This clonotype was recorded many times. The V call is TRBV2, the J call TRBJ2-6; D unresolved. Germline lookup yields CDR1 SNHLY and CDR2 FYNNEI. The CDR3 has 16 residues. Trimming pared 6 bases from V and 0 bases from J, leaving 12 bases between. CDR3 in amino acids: CASRDRTYSGANVLTF. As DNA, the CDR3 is TGTGCCAGCAGGGATCGCACCTACTCTGGGGCCAACGTCCTGACTTTC.

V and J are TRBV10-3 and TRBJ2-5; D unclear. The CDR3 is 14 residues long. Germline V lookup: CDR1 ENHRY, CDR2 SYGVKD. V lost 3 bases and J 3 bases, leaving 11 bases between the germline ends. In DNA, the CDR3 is TGTGCCATCAGTGACCCGGGCCGTAAAGAGACCCAGTACTTC. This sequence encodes CAISDPGRKETQYF.

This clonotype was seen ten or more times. Written as DNA, the CDR3 is TGTGCCAGCGGGGGAAGTGGCTCTGGGGCCAACGTCCTGACTTTC. Translated: CASGGSGSGANVLTF. The gene calls are TRBV6-1 and TRBJ2-6; the D call may be TRBD1 or TRBD2 (5 bases each). V gave up 8 bases and J gave up 0 bases, with 11 bases separating them. CDR3 size: 15 residues. Germline CDR1 and CDR2: MNHNS and SASEGT.

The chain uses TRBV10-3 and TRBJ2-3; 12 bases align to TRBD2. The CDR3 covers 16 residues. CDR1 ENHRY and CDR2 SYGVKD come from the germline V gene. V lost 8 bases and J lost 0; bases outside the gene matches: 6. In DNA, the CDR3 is TGTGCCATCCAAGGGACTAGCGGGTCTAGCACAGATACGCAGTATTTT. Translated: CAIQGTSGSSTDTQYF.

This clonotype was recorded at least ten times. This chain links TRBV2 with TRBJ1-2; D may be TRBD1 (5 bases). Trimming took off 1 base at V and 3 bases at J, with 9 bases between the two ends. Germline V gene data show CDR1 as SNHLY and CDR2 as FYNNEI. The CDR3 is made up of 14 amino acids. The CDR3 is CASSEGGGHYGYTF. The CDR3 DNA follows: TGTGCCAGCAGTGAAGGTGGGGGTCACTATGGCTACACCTTC. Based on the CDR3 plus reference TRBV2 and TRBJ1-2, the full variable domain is EPEVTQTPSHQVTQMGQEVILRCVPISNHLYFYWYRQILGQKVEFLVSFYNNEISEKSEIFDDQFSVERPDGSNFTLKIRSTKLEDSAMYFCASSEGGGHYGYTFGSGTRLTVV.

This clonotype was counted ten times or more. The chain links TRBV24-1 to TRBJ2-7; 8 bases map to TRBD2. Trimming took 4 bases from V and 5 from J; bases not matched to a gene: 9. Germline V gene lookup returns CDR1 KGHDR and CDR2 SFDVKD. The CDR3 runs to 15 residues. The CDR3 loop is CATSDAGGNVHEQYF. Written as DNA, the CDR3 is TGTGCCACCAGTGACGCGGGGGGCAATGTCCACGAGCAGTACTTC.

The CDR3, as DNA: TGCAGTGCTAGAAGCCGACTAGCGGGAGTAGGGGCCACCGGGGAGCTGTTTTTT. Translation gives CSARSRLAGVGATGELFF. The chain is built from TRBV20-1 and TRBJ2-2; 12 positions match TRBD2. This CDR3 region has 18 residues. Germline V gene lookup returns CDR1 DFQATT and CDR2 SNEGSKA (reference sequence). V dropped 2 bases and J dropped 4; count of bases not matched to a gene: 11.

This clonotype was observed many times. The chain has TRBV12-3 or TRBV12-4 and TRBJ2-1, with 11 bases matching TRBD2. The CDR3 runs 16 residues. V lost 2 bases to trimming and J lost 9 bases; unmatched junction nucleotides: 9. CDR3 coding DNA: TGTGCCAGCAGTTTAAGTCTAGCGGGAGGTTTGAGTGAGCAGTTCTTC. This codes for CASSLSLAGGLSEQFF.

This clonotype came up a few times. The CDR3: CATSNLREGNYEQYF. DNA of the CDR3: TGTGCCACCAGCAATTTGCGGGAGGGCAACTACGAGCAGTACTTC. This chain connects TRBV15 to TRBJ2-7; 9 bases agree with TRBD2. CDR1 LNHNV and CDR2 YYDKDF come from the germline V gene (reference sequence). The CDR3 spans 15 residues. Trimming cost V 4 bases and J 3 bases; bases outside gene matches: 7.